The source of this TCR beta chain is a study of T cells in Graves' hyperthyroidism and ophthalmopathy. This CDR3 spans 13 amino acids. Germline-derived CDR1 and CDR2 are SGHRS and YFSETQ. V was shortened by 1 base and J by 13 bases, with 15 bases between the two germline ends. Graves' hyperthyroidism without ophthalmopathy progression within 18 months was termed stable. Clinical symptoms, serum thyroxine, TRAb, thyroid ultrasound and orbital computed tomography informed diagnoses. Fresh peripheral blood, about 9.9 ml, yielded the PBMCs. RNA transcripts yielded amplified TCR beta CDR3 regions. With the HTBI primer set, the TCR CDR3 went through a first round of RT-PCR. TCRdb independently ran MiXCR on the multiplex PCR reads; one entry per CDR3 protein. The sample carries roughly 630,000 distinct CDR3 sequences, approximately 14% recorded once.

Sequencing input: blood. This TCR was sampled from a woman aged 25 to 45 with Graves' hyperthyroidism. V and J are TRBV5-1 and TRBJ2-1; possibly TRBD2 for D (6 bases). CDR3 DNA: TGCGCCAGCAGCTTGACATTCGGGGGATCACAGTTCTTC. Encoded protein: CASSLTFGGSQFF.